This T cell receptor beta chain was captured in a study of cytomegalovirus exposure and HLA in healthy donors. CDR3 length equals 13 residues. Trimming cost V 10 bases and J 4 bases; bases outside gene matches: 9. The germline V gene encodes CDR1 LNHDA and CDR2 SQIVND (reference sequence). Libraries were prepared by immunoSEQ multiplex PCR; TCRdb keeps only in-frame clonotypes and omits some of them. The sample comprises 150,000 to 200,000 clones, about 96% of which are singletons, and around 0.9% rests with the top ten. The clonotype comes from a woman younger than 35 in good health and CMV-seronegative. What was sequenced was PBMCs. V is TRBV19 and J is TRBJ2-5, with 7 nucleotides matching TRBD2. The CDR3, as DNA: TGTGCCACCAGAGGCGGGGGACGAGAGACCCAGTACTTC. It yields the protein CATRGGGRETQYF.